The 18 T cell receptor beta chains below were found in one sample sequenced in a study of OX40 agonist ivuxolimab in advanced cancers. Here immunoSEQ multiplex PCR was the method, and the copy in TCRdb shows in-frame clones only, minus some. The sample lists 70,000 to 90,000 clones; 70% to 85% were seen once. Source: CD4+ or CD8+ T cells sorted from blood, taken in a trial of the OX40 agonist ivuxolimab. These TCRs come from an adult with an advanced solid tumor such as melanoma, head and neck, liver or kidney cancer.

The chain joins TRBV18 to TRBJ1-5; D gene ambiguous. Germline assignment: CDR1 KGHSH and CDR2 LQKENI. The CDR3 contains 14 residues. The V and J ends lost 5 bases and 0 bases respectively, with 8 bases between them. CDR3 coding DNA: TGTGCCAGCTCAAGCCTAATTAGCAATCAGCCCCAGCATTTT. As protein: CASSSLISNQPQHF. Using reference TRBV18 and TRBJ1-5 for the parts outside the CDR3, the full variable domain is NAGVMQNPRHLVRRRGQEARLRCSPMKGHSHVYWYRQLPEEGLKFMVYLQKENIIDESGMPKERFSAEFPKEGPSILRIQQVVRGDSAAYFCASSSLISNQPQHFGDGTRLSIL.

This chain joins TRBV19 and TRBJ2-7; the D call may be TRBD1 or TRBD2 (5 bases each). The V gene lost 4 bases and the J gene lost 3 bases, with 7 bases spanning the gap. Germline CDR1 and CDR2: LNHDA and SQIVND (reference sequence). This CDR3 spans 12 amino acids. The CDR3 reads CASSKGSYEQYF. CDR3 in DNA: TGTGCCAGTAGTAAGGGGAGCTACGAGCAGTACTTC.

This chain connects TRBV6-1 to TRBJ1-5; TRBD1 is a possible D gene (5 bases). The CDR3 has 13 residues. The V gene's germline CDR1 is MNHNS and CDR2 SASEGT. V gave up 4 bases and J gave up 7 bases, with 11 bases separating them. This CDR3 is CASSGDRLQPQHF. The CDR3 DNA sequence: TGTGCCAGCAGTGGCGACAGACTCCAGCCCCAGCATTTT.

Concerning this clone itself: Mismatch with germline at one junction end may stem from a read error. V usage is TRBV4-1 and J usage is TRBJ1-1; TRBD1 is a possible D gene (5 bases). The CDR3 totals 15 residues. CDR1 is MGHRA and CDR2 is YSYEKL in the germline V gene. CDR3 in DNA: TGCGCCAGCAGGCAAGGACACCTCGGGAACACTGAAGCTTTCTTT. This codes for CASRQGHLGNTEAFF.

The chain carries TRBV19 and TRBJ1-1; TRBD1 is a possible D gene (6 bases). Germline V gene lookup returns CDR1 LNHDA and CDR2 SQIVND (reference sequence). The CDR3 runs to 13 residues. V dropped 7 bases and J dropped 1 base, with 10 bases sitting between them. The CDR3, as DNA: TGTGCCAGTACCGGACAGTCGAACACTGAAGCTTTCTTT. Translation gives CASTGQSNTEAFF.

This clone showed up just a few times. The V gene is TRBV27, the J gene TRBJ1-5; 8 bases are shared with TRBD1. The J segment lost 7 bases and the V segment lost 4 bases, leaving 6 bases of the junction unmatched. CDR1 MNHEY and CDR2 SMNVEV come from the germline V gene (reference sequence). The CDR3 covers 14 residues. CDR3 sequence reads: CASSSDRGGQPQHF. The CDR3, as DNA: TGTGCCAGCAGTTCCGACAGGGGTGGACAGCCCCAGCATTTT.

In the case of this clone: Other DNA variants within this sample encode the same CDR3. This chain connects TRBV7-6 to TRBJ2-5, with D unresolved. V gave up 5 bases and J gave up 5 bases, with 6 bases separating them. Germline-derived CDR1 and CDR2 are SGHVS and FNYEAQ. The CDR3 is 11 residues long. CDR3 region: CASSPGETQYF. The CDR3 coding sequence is TGTGCCAGCAGCCCTGGGGAGACCCAGTACTTC.

CDR3 DNA: TGCGCCAGCAGCTCCCGGGCCCTGGAGAGCTACACCTTC. Residues: CASSSRALESYTF. The chain uses TRBV5-1 and TRBJ1-2; D is unclear. In germline, CDR1 is SGHRS, CDR2 YFSETQ. Trimming removed 3 bases from V and 9 bases from J, with 15 bases in between. The CDR3 length is 13 residues.

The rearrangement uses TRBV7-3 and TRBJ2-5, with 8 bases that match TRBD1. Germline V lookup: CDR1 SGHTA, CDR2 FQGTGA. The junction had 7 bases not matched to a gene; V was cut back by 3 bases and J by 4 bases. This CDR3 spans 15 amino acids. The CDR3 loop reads CASSFSGTGVETQYF. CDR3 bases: TGTGCCAGCAGCTTCTCTGGGACAGGAGTAGAGACCCAGTACTTC.

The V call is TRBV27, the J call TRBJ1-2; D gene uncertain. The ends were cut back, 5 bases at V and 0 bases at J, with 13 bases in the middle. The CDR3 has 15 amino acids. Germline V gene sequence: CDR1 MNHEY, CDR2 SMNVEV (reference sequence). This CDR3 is CASSRYSSANYGYTF. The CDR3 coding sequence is TGTGCCAGCAGTAGGTACAGTTCCGCTAACTATGGCTACACCTTC.

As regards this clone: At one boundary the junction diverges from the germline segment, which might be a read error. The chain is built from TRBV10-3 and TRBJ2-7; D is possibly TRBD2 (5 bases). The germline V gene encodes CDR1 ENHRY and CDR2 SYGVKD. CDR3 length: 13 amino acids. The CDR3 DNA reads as TGTGCCATCAGAAGCAGCCGGGGTCACGAACAGTACTTC. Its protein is CAIRSSRGHEQYF.

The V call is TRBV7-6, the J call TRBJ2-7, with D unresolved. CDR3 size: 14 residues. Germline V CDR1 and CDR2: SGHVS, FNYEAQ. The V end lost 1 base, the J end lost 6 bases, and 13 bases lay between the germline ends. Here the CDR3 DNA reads TGTGCCAGCAGCTTAGAGGGCCAAGGGTCCGAGCAGTACTTC. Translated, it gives CASSLEGQGSEQYF.

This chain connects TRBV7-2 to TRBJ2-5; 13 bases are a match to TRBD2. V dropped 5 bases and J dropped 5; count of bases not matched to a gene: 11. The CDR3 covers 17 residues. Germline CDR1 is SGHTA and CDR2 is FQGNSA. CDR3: CASSRGLAGVGTETQYF. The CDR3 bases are TGTGCCAGCAGCCGCGGACTAGCGGGAGTAGGAACGGAGACCCAGTACTTC.

CDR3 nucleotide sequence: TGTGCCAGCAGTGGGGACCCGGCAGACTACAATCAGCCCCAGCATTTT. Amino acid sequence: CASSGDPADYNQPQHF. The rearrangement uses TRBV2 and TRBJ1-5; TRBD1 might be the D (5 bases). Germline V gives CDR1 SNHLY, CDR2 FYNNEI. V was cut by 4 bases and J by 3 bases, with 16 bases left in between. The CDR3 contains 16 residues. Using reference TRBV2 and TRBJ1-5 for the parts outside the CDR3, the full variable domain is EPEVTQTPSHQVTQMGQEVILRCVPISNHLYFYWYRQILGQKVEFLVSFYNNEISEKSEIFDDQFSVERPDGSNFTLKIRSTKLEDSAMYFCASSGDPADYNQPQHFGDGTRLSIL.

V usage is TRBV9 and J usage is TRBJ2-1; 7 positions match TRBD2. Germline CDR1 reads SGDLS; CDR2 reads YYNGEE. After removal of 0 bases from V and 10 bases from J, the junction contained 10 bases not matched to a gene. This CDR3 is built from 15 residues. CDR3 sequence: CASSVEPAGSREQFF. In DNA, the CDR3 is TGTGCCAGCAGCGTAGAACCAGCGGGGTCAAGGGAGCAGTTCTTC.

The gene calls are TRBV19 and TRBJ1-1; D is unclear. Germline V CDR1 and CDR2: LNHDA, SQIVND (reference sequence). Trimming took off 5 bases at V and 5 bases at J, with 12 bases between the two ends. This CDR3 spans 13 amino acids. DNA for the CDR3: TGTGCCAGTAGTCAGGTAGAGAGGACTGAAGCTTTCTTT. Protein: CASSQVERTEAFF.

CDR3 protein: CASSTSIRETQYF. The CDR3 coding sequence is TGTGCCAGCTCAACTTCTATACGGGAGACCCAGTACTTC. The gene calls are TRBV18 and TRBJ2-5, with D unclear. The V and J ends lost 5 bases and 5 bases respectively, with 12 bases between them. The CDR3 is 13 amino acids. In germline, CDR1 is KGHSH, CDR2 LQKENI.

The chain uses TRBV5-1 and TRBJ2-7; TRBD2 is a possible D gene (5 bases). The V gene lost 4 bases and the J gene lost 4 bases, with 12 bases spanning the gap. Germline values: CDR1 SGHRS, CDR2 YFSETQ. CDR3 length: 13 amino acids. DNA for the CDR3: TGCGCCAGCAGCCCACTAGGGAGATACGAGCAGTACTTC. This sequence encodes CASSPLGRYEQYF. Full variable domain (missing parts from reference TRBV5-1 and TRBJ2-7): KAGVTQTPRYLIKTRGQQVTLSCSPISGHRSVSWYQQTPGQGLQFLFEYFSETQRNKGNFPGRFSGRQFSNSRSEMNVSTLELGDSALYLCASSPLGRYEQYFGPGTRLTVT.